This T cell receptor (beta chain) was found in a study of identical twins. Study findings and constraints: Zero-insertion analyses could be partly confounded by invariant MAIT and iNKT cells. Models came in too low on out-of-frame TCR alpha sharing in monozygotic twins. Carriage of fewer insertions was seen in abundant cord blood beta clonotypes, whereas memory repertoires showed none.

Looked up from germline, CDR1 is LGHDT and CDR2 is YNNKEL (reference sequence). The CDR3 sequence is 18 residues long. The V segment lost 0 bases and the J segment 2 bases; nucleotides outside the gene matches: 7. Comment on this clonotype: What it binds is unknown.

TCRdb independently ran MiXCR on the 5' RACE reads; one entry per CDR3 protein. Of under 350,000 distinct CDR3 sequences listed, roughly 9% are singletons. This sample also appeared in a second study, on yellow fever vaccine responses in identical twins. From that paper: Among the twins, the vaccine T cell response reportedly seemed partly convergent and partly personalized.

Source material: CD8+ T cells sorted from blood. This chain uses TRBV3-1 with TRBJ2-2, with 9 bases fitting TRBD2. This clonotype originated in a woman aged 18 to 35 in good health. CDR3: CASSQEWSSGDNTGELFF. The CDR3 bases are TGTGCCAGCAGCCAAGAATGGTCTAGCGGGGATAACACCGGGGAGCTGTTTTTT.